Sequencing of this T cell receptor beta chain was carried out in a study of cytomegalovirus exposure and HLA in healthy donors. Germline CDR1 is SGHTA and CDR2 is FQGNSA. CDR3 length equals 17 residues. The V gene end was trimmed by 3 bases and the J gene end by 0 bases; junction bases not matched to a gene: 4. Primers: 60 Vbeta forward and 13 Jbeta reverse. Profiled with immunoSEQ multiplex PCR; TCRdb holds only in-frame clones, not every one. The sample consists of roughly 200,000 clones, around four fifths of them appearing once. The source of this sequence is a man aged 45-65 years in good health and CMV-seronegative. The specimen was PBMCs. The genes are TRBV7-2 and TRBJ2-1; 11 nucleotides align to TRBD2. The CDR3 loop is CASSFGLAGSSYNEQFF. For the CDR3, the DNA is TGTGCCAGCAGCTTCGGACTAGCGGGCAGCTCCTACAATGAGCAGTTCTTC.